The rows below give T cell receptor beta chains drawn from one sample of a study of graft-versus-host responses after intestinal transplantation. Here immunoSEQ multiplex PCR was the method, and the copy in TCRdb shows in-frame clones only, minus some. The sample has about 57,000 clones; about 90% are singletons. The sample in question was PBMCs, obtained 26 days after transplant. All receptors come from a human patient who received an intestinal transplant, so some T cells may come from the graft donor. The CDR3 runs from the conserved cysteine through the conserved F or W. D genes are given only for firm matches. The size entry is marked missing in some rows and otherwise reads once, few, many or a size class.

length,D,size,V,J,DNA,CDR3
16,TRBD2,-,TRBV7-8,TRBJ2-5,TGTGCCAGCAGCTTAGTCTCCGGGGGGGACCAAGAGACCCAGTACTTC,CASSLVSGGDQETQYF
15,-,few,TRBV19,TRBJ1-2,TGTGCCAGTAGCAGGGCCGGGCAATCGGGCTATGGCTACACCTTC,CASSRAGQSGYGYTF
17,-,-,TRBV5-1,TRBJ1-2,TGCGCCAGCAGCTTGCTGGGGCAGAACAGTCCCTTCTATGGCTACACCTTC,CASSLLGQNSPFYGYTF
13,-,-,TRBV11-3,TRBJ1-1,TGTGCCAGCAGCTCGGTCCGGAACACTGAAGCTTTCTTT,CASSSVRNTEAFF
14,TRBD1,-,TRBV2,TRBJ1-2,TGTGCCAGCAGAGATACTAGACAGGGTAATGGCTACACCTTC,CASRDTRQGNGYTF
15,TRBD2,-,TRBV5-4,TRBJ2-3,TGTGCCAGCAGCTCTGGCACTAGCGGGATTAGCGCGCAGTATTTT,CASSSGTSGISAQYF
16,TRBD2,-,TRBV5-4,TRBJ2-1,TGTGCCAGCAGCGAGGGGGCGGGAGGGCCGGGGAATGAGCAGTTCTTC,CASSEGAGGPGNEQFF
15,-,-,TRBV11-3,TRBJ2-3,TGTGCCAGCAGCTTAGATTCCTGGGCCACAGATACGCAGTATTTT,CASSLDSWATDTQYF
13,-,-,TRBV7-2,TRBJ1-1,TGTGCCAGCAGCTTACGCGGGAGGACTGAAGCTTTCTTT,CASSLRGRTEAFF
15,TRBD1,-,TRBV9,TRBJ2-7,TGTGCCAGCAGCGCCACCGGGACAGGGGGCGCCGAGCAGTACTTC,CASSATGTGGAEQYF
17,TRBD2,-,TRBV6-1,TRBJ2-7,TGTGCCAGCAGTGACGCCAGGACTAGCGGGCTATCCTACGAGCAGTACTTC,CASSDARTSGLSYEQYF
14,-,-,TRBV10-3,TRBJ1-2,TGTGCCATCAGTGACCTGATAGTCGGTCATGGCTACACCTTC,CAISDLIVGHGYTF
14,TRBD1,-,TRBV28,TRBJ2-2,TGTGCCAGCAGCCCGACAGGGTTCACCGGGGAGCTGTTTTTT,CASSPTGFTGELFF
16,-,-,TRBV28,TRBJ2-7,TGTGCCAGCAGTTTCCCCCAGGGGGGCTGGTTAGACGAGCAGTACTTC,CASSFPQGGWLDEQYF
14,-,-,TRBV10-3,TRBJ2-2,TGTGCCATCGCCAACGGGTCGAACACCGGGGAGCTGTTTTTT,CAIANGSNTGELFF
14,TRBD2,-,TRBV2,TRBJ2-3,TGTGCCAGCAACCCAGGCCCTAGCGGGGGGGGAAGGTATTTT,CASNPGPSGGGRYF
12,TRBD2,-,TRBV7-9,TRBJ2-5,TGTGCAGGCCGGGGGGTGGAAGAGACCCAGTACTTC,CAGRGVEETQYF
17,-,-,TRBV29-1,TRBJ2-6,TGCAGCGTTGAAGGAGTCGTCGCCGCCTCTGGGGCCAACGTCCTGACTTTC,CSVEGVVAASGANVLTF
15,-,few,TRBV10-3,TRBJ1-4,TGTGCCATCAGTGAGTTCCGGGAGGACAGCGAAAAACTGTTTTTT,CAISEFREDSEKLFF
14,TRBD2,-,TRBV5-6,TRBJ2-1,TGTGCCAGCAGCGGGGCGGGGGGGTACAATGAGCAGTTCTTC,CASSGAGGYNEQFF
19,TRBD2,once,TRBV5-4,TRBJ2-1,TGTGCCAGCAGCTTGCCACCGGGACTAGCGACTAGCTCCTACAATGAGCAGTTCTTC,CASSLPPGLATSSYNEQFF
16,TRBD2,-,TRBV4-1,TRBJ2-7,TGCGCCAGCAGCCAAGCGACCGGGACTAGCGCCGACGAGCAGTACTTC,CASSQATGTSADEQYF
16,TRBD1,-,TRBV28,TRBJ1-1,TGTGCCAGCAGTGGCGACAGGGGGACCATGAACACTGAAGCTTTCTTT,CASSGDRGTMNTEAFF
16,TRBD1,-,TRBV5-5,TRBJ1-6,TGTGCCAGCAGCTTGTACAGGGGGACCTATAATTCACCCCTCCACTTT,CASSLYRGTYNSPLHF
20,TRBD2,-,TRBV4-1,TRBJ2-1,TGCGCCAGCAGCCCCGTGGGACTAGCGGGGGCCGACAGCTCCTACAATGAGCAGTTCTTC,CASSPVGLAGADSSYNEQFF
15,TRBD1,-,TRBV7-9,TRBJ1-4,TGTGCCAGCAGCTCCCCCGGGACAGGGAATGAAAAACTGTTTTTT,CASSSPGTGNEKLFF
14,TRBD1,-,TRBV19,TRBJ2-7,TGTGCCAGTAGTGAGACAGGGTACTCCTACGAGCAGTACTTC,CASSETGYSYEQYF
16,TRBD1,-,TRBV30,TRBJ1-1,TGTGCCTGCGAATATCTCTATGAGGGGGCGAGAGTGGAGGCTTTCTTT,CACEYLYEGARVEAFF
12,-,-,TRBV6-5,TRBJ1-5,TGTGCCAGCAGTGAACCGAGGGTTGCCCAGCATTTT,CASSEPRVAQHF
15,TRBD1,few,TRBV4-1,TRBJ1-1,TGCGCCAGCAGCCAGTGGACAGGCCAGAACACTGAAGCTTTCTTT,CASSQWTGQNTEAFF
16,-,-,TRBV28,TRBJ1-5,TGTGCCAGCAGTTATCGGCGGAGTATAAGCAATCAGCCCCAGCATTTT,CASSYRRSISNQPQHF
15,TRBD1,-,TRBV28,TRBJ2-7,TGTGCCAGCAGTTTGGCACAGGGGGCGCGGGTCGAGCAGTACTTC,CASSLAQGARVEQYF
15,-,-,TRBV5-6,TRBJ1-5,TGTGCCAGCAGCTTGGGGGCGACAGTTAATCAGCCCCAGCATTTT,CASSLGATVNQPQHF
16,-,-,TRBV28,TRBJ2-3,TGTGCCAGCACACCGAAAGAGGGGGGAGGGAGAGATACGCAGTATTTT,CASTPKEGGGRDTQYF
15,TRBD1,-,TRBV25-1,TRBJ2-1,TGTGCCAGCAGTGGAGGGGGCCGTAGGGGCAATGAGCAGTTCTTC,CASSGGGRRGNEQFF
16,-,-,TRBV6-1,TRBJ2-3,TGTGCCAGCAGAGAACTTCTAGCCCCCCAGGCAGATACGCAGTATTTT,CASRELLAPQADTQYF